This entry lists 8 T cell receptor beta chains sequenced from one sample in a study of identical twins. TCRdb re-called the 5' RACE reads with MiXCR, one entry per CDR3 protein. The sample contains around 490,000 distinct CDR3 sequences, roughly 15% of which appear only once. A further study also used this sample, focusing on yellow fever vaccine responses in identical twins.

Sequences were obtained from CD4+ T cells sorted from blood. The receptors originated from a woman aged 18-29 years in good health.

This clonotype was seen more than once but under ten times. V is TRBV12-3 or TRBV12-4 and J is TRBJ2-7; TRBD1 or TRBD2 may be the D gene (7 bases each). The CDR3 is 14 residues long. Trimming cost V 3 bases and J 2 bases, with 11 bases left between them. This chain's CDR3 is CASSFQGGTYEQYF. The CDR3 DNA sequence: TGTGCCAGCAGTTTTCAGGGGGGGACCTACGAGCAGTACTTC.

A few counts support this clonotype. V and J are TRBV9 and TRBJ2-1; D gene unclear. This CDR3 has 16 amino acids. With 0 bases removed from V and 2 bases from J, the gap between germline ends came to 12 bases. Per germline, CDR1 SGDLS and CDR2 YYNGEE. The CDR3 region is CASSVDRAAPYNEQFF. DNA of the CDR3: TGTGCCAGCAGCGTAGATAGGGCCGCCCCCTACAATGAGCAGTTCTTC.

The V call is TRBV5-6, the J call TRBJ2-2; TRBD2 matches at 7 bases. This CDR3 is built from 16 residues. V dropped 1 base and J dropped 3; count of bases not matched to a gene: 6. The germline gives CDR1 SGHDT, CDR2 YYEEEE. CDR3 in DNA: TGTGCCAGCAGCTTGTGGGCGGGAGAGGACACCGGGGAGCTGTTTTTT. Its translation is CASSLWAGEDTGELFF.

The chain couples TRBV6-5 to TRBJ1-1, with D unresolved. The CDR3 is made up of 15 amino acids. Deletions cut 0 bases from V and 0 bases from J, with 8 bases between. CDR1 is MNHEY, CDR2 SVGAGI, per germline. CDR3 amino acids: CASSYSPDVNTEAFF. The CDR3 DNA follows: TGTGCCAGCAGTTACTCCCCGGACGTGAACACTGAAGCTTTCTTT.

This clonotype was seen more than once but under ten times. V usage is TRBV4-1 and J usage is TRBJ2-2; TRBD1 matches at 11 bases. The germline V gene has CDR1 MGHRA and CDR2 YSYEKL. V lost 3 bases and J lost 8; bases outside the gene matches: 5. CDR3 size: 15 residues. CDR3 bases: TGCGCCAGCAGCCAGCCGGACAGGGGGCCTGGGGAGCTGTTTTTT. It is translated as CASSQPDRGPGELFF.

This clonotype was picked up a small number of times. CDR3 sequence reads: CASSFFAGNTIYF. CDR3 in DNA: TGTGCCAGCAGTTTCTTCGCGGGAAACACCATATATTTT. This chain links TRBV12-3 or TRBV12-4 with TRBJ1-3; no definite D call. Trimming took off 3 bases at V and 4 bases at J, with 7 bases between the two ends. The CDR3 has 13 amino acids.

V gene TRBV12-3 or TRBV12-4 combines with J gene TRBJ2-7; D may be TRBD1 or TRBD2 (5 bases each). The CDR3 spans 14 residues. Trimming removed 3 bases from V and 5 bases from J, with 14 bases in between. CDR3 amino acids: CASSFRDGYNEQYF. The CDR3, as DNA: TGTGCCAGCAGTTTCCGGGACGGCTACAACGAGCAGTACTTC.

This chain links TRBV20-1 with TRBJ2-3; D may match TRBD1 or TRBD2 (5 bases each). The CDR3 has 14 residues. The V gene lost 0 bases and the J gene lost 5 bases, with 12 bases spanning the gap. Germline values: CDR1 DFQATT, CDR2 SNEGSKA (reference sequence). The CDR3 DNA reads as TGCAGTGCTAGAGATACGGGGCCGGAAGATACGCAGTATTTT. Translated: CSARDTGPEDTQYF.